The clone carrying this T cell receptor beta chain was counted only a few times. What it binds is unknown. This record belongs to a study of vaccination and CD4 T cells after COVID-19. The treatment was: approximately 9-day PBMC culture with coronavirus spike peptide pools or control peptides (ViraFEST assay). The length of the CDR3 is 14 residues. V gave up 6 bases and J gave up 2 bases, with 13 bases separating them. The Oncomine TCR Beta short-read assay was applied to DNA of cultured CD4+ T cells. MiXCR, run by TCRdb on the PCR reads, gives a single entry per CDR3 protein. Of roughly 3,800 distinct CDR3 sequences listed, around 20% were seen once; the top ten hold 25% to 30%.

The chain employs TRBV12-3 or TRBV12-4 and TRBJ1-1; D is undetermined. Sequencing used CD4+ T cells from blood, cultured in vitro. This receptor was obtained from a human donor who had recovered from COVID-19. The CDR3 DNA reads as TGTGCCAGCAGACCCACAGCGGCAAACACTGAAGCTTTCTTT. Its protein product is CASRPTAANTEAFF.